This T cell receptor (beta chain) was captured by sequencing in a study of blood T cell repertoires in COVID-19. Study as a whole: Material from acute and convalescent COVID-19 was sourced from the United States, Italy and Spain.

The CDR3 sequence is 15 residues long. Germline V gives CDR1 MNHEY, CDR2 SMNVEV (reference sequence). Unmatched junction bases numbered 8, after V lost 4 bases and J lost 8 bases. Original processing methods: Estimation of nucleated cell counts relied on the amplification of reference gene primers. Produced via immunoSEQ multiplex PCR; TCRdb's table is partial and in-frame only. V, J and clone size derive from that table, while D and trimming were established from the DNA sequence. The sample includes around 300,000 clones, around 90% of them seen just once. The rearrangement uses TRBV27 and TRBJ2-1; 10 bases map to TRBD2. The receptor comes from a woman in her twenties or thirties with COVID-19, enrolled during active disease. Sequenced: peripheral blood. In DNA form, the CDR3 reads TGTGCCAGCAGTTCCGAGCGGGAGGGTATGTATGAGCAGTTCTTC. Translating gives CASSSEREGMYEQFF.